This TCR beta chain was documented in a study of cytomegalovirus exposure and HLA in healthy donors. Broader study findings: Researchers reported in a later analysis that a missense DCLRE1C variant was tied to TCR beta V- and J-gene trimming. Cytomegalovirus-associated TCR beta chains were listed, numbering some 170. Earlier analysis looked at TCR beta V segments, and most were productive about 90% or about 30% of the time. Later work found that TCR association rates differed between HLA loci; DRB1 had the most and HLA-C the fewest.

Comment on this clone: Its target is not known.

Trimming took 6 bases from V and 6 from J, leaving 19 bases between them. CDR3 length equals 15 residues. Germline CDR1 and CDR2: MNHNY and SVGAGI (reference sequence). Primers: 60 Vbeta forward and 13 Jbeta reverse. Repertoires were generated with immunoSEQ multiplex PCR, while TCRdb's copy carries only in-frame clones and drops some. The table lists 150,000 or so clones, roughly 82% of them singletons, with around 6.6% in the top ten. Sequencing was done on a sample of PBMCs. The chain couples TRBV6-6 to TRBJ2-3, with D tentatively TRBD2 (5 bases). This clonotype was obtained from a woman in her forties or fifties in good health and CMV-seropositive. The CDR3 spells CASSLRPKRFDTQYF. The CDR3 DNA reads as TGTGCCAGCAGCCTCCGCCCAAAGCGGTTTGATACGCAGTATTTT.